This T cell receptor beta chain was sequenced for a study of cytomegalovirus exposure and HLA in healthy donors. On the study more broadly: Of the donors genotyped, approximately 410 in all, around 76% fell in the Caucasian-associated ancestry cluster.

With 60 Vbeta and 13 Jbeta primers, the PCR was carried out. Sequenced by immunoSEQ multiplex PCR; TCRdb stores in-frame clones only, minus some. The sample's table shows 45,000 or so clones. General study results and limits: A link between a missense DCLRE1C variant and TCR beta V- and J-gene trimming emerged from a later analysis. The majority of TCR sequences were rare, yet some public TCRs appeared in many donors.

To note about this clone: The antigen remains undetermined.

This TCR derives from a male donor in good health and CMV-seronegative. The sample was PBMCs.

The chain's CDR3 is CASSERGTGGLPLHF. The CDR3 DNA reads as TGTGCCAGCAGTGAAAGGGGAACAGGGGGCTTACCCCTCCACTTT. The chain is built from TRBV25-1 and TRBJ1-6, with 9 positions matching TRBD1. The CDR3 has 15 amino acids. Per germline, CDR1 MGHDK and CDR2 SYGVNS. Losses at the gene ends were 2 bases for V and 12 bases for J; bases not matched to a gene: 8.